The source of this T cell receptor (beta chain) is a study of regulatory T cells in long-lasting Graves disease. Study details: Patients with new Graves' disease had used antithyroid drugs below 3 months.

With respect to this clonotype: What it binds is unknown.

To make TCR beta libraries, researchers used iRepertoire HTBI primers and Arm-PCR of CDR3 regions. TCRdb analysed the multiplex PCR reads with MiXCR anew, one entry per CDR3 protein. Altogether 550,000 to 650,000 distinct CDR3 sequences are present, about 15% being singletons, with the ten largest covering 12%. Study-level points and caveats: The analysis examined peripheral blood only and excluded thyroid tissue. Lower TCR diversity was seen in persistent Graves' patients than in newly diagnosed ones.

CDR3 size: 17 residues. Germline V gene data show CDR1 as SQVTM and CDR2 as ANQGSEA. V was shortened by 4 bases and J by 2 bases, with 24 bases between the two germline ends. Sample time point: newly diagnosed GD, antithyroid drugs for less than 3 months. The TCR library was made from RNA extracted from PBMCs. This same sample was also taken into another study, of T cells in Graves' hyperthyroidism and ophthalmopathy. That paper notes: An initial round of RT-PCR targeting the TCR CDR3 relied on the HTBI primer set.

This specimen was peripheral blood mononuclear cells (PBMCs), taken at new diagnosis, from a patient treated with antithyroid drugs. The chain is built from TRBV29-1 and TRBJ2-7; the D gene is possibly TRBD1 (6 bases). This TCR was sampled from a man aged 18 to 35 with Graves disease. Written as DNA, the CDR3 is TGCAGCGTTGTTAACTGGGGTTTGGGACACCCCGCCTACGAGCAGTACTTC. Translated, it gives CSVVNWGLGHPAYEQYF.